Each of the 13 T cell receptor beta chains below was sequenced from the same sample in a study of cytomegalovirus exposure and HLA in healthy donors. Sequencing was performed with immunoSEQ multiplex PCR; in TCRdb, only in-frame clones are kept and a portion is missing. The sample contains more than 300,000 clones, approximately 90% of which appear only once. Material: PBMCs. These receptors came from a woman aged 18-29 years in good health and CMV-seronegative.

This chain joins TRBV7-9 and TRBJ2-3; D possibly corresponds to TRBD2 (5 bases). The CDR3 is 13 amino acids. V lost 1 base and J 11 bases, leaving 13 bases between the germline ends. Germline loops: CDR1 SEHNR, CDR2 FQNEAQ (reference sequence). Here the CDR3 reads CASSLGLEVGQYF. CDR3 DNA sequence: TGTGCCAGCAGCTTAGGACTGGAGGTGGGGCAGTATTTT.

The CDR3 loop reads CASSMPGGTGELFF. The CDR3 nucleotides read TGTGCCAGTAGTATGCCAGGGGGCACCGGGGAGCTGTTTTTT. V usage is TRBV19 and J usage is TRBJ2-2, with TRBD1 matching 7 bases. This CDR3 has 14 amino acids. CDR1 and CDR2 from the germline V gene are LNHDA and SQIVND (reference sequence). J gave up 4 bases and V 3 bases, and 2 bases lay outside the gene matches.

This rearrangement joins TRBV6-5 to TRBJ1-1, with D possibly matching TRBD1 (5 bases). Germline loops: CDR1 MNHEY, CDR2 SVGAGI. CDR3 length: 14 amino acids. V shed 8 bases and J shed 0 bases, with 13 bases lying between them. The CDR3 loop is CASAGEGMNTEAFF. In nucleotides, the CDR3 is TGTGCCAGCGCGGGGGAGGGAATGAACACTGAAGCTTTCTTT.

The chain carries TRBV7-2 and TRBJ2-2, with D unresolved. Germline loops: CDR1 SGHTA, CDR2 FQGNSA. V shed 8 bases and J shed 7 bases, with 11 bases lying between them. This CDR3 region has 12 residues. CDR3 DNA sequence: TGTGCCAGCTCCCTCTCAGGCGGGGAGCTGTTTTTT. Translated, it gives CASSLSGGELFF. Variable domain in full (rest from reference TRBV7-2 and TRBJ2-2): GAGVSQSPSNKVTEKGKDVELRCDPISGHTALYWYRQSLGQGLEFLIYFQGNSAPDKSGLPSDRFSAERTGGSVSTLTIQRTQQEDSAVYLCASSLSGGELFFGEGSRLTVL.

V gene TRBV28 combines with J gene TRBJ2-2, with TRBD2 matching over 8 bases. Germline CDR1 is MDHEN and CDR2 is SYDVKM. This CDR3 spans 15 amino acids. Germline trimming cut 11 bases from V and 5 bases from J; bases unmatched to any gene: 13. This chain's CDR3 is CAGRTSSSGTGELFF. CDR3 nucleotides: TGTGCCGGAAGGACTAGCTCGAGTGGAACCGGGGAGCTGTTTTTT.

The chain couples TRBV27 to TRBJ2-7, with D unresolved. V lost 6 bases and J lost 6, with 24 bases in between. This CDR3 comprises 16 residues. Germline CDR1 MNHEY, CDR2 SMNVEV (reference sequence). Written as DNA, the CDR3 is TGTGCCAGCAGCTGGCAAGGTCTTCGGGTCCCTAGCGAGCAGTACTTC. It specifies CASSWQGLRVPSEQYF.

This clone has only a few counts. The chain carries TRBV18 and TRBJ2-7; 8 bases are shared with TRBD2. The CDR3 runs to 19 residues. Germline V gene data show CDR1 as KGHSH and CDR2 as LQKENI. With V trimmed by 4 bases and J by 0 bases, 17 bases remained unmatched. The CDR3: CASSLLQGRAGASSYEQYF. The CDR3 DNA sequence: TGTGCCAGCTCACTTCTGCAGGGAAGAGCGGGAGCCAGCTCCTACGAGCAGTACTTC.

There are a few counts of this clone. The chain links TRBV19 to TRBJ1-5; 10 bases align to TRBD1. The CDR3 totals 15 residues. V lost 5 bases, J lost 1 base, and 2 bases stayed unmatched. The germline V gene encodes CDR1 LNHDA and CDR2 SQIVND (reference sequence). CDR3 amino acids: CASSGGQGSNQPQHF. CDR3 bases: TGTGCCAGTAGTGGGGGACAGGGGAGCAATCAGCCCCAGCATTTT.

The J gene is TRBJ2-7, the V gene TRBV6-5; 7 bases fit TRBD2. The germline CDR1 and CDR2 sequences are MNHEY and SVGAGI. CDR3 length: 12 residues. The V gene end was trimmed by 10 bases and the J gene end by 7 bases; junction bases not matched to a gene: 10. The DNA of the CDR3 is TGTGCCACCCGGCCCCCGGGACTAGAGCAGTACTTC. Amino acids: CATRPPGLEQYF.

The chain is built from TRBV27 and TRBJ2-3, with 7 bases that match TRBD2. After removal of 6 bases from V and 1 base from J, the junction contained 7 bases not matched to a gene. Looked up from germline, CDR1 is MNHEY and CDR2 is SMNVEV (reference sequence). The CDR3 has 15 residues. CDR3 DNA sequence: TGTGCCAGCAGCTCCCGACTAGCCGGCACAGATACGCAGTATTTT. Its protein product is CASSSRLAGTDTQYF.

V is TRBV6-5 and J is TRBJ2-3; D is uncertain. Germline V lookup: CDR1 MNHEY, CDR2 SVGAGI. The germline V and J ends were trimmed by 10 bases and 3 bases, with 14 bases remaining between them. This CDR3 comprises 13 residues. Here the CDR3 reads CATLRQETDTQYF. CDR3 bases: TGTGCCACCCTCCGCCAGGAAACAGATACGCAGTATTTT.

The rearrangement uses TRBV4-3 and TRBJ2-3, with D maybe TRBD1 (6 bases). V was shortened by 4 bases and J by 4 bases, with 18 bases between the two germline ends. The germline V gene has CDR1 LGHNA and CDR2 YSLEER. This CDR3 comprises 16 residues. The CDR3 nucleotides read TGCGCCAGCAGCCTCGAGACAGGCGCAGGGGCAGATACGCAGTATTTT. Protein sequence: CASSLETGAGADTQYF.

The chain joins TRBV27 to TRBJ2-3; 9 bases are a match to TRBD2. J gave up 0 bases and V 8 bases, and 12 bases lay outside the gene matches. This CDR3 comprises 17 residues. Per the germline V gene, CDR1 is MNHEY and CDR2 is SMNVEV (reference sequence). The CDR3 loop is CASRYAGLAGSTDTQYF. In DNA, the CDR3 is TGTGCCAGCCGCTATGCCGGGCTAGCGGGAAGCACAGATACGCAGTATTTT.